These 4 T cell receptor beta chains originate from one sample sequenced in a study of T cells in localized non-small cell lung cancer. TCRdb keeps only in-frame clones here, not all; method: immunoSEQ multiplex PCR. The table records about 52,000 clones, around 87% of them present only once. This specimen consisted of PBMCs, obtained before any cancer treatment. The source of these receptors is a female donor with stage II lung adenocarcinoma.

The chain has TRBV7-2 and TRBJ1-3; D gene unclear. Germline values: CDR1 SGHTA, CDR2 FQGNSA. Between the trimmed V and J ends, which lost 5 bases and 8 bases, there was a span of 16 bases. CDR3 length: 14 amino acids. Here the CDR3 DNA reads TGTGCCAGCAGCCTGACTGGGCGCCTGGACACCATATATTTT. This codes for CASSLTGRLDTIYF.

The rearrangement joins TRBV5-1 to TRBJ2-7; TRBD2 aligns across 11 bases. The junction had 9 bases not matched to a gene; V was cut back by 4 bases and J by 3 bases. The V gene's germline CDR1 is SGHRS and CDR2 YFSETQ. The CDR3 loop spans 16 amino acids. DNA of the CDR3: TGCGCCAGCAGCCCCGGGACTAGCGGAACCCGCTACGAGCAGTACTTC. This sequence encodes CASSPGTSGTRYEQYF.

This clone has just a few counts. The chain joins TRBV27 to TRBJ1-2; D ambiguous. Trimming shortened V by 6 bases and J by 5 bases, and 16 bases separated the two germline ends. Germline V CDR1 and CDR2: MNHEY, SMNVEV (reference sequence). The CDR3 length is 14 residues. The CDR3 loop reads CASRRRENLYGYTF. CDR3 nucleotide sequence: TGTGCCAGCAGAAGGAGAGAAAACCTTTATGGCTACACCTTC.

V is TRBV5-4 and J is TRBJ2-7, with 7 bases fitting TRBD1. In germline, CDR1 is SGHNT, CDR2 YYREEE (reference sequence). The J segment lost 6 bases and the V segment lost 3 bases, leaving 3 bases of the junction unmatched. The CDR3 consists of 12 residues. In DNA, the CDR3 is TGTGCCAGCAGCTCGACAGGGTTCGAGCAGTACTTC. Its protein product is CASSSTGFEQYF.